This TCR beta chain is from a study of blood T cells in healthy people across ages. This CDR3 is built from 15 residues. Germline V gene sequence: CDR1 SGDLS, CDR2 YYNGEE. The V and J ends lost 3 bases and 8 bases respectively, with 15 bases between them. Then a second PCR, running about 6 to 11 cycles, was carried out with a sample-barcoded 5' primer and a J-beta primer mix. A 12-random-nucleotide template-switch adaptor tagged each cDNA molecule. Each CDR3 protein gets one entry after TCRdb re-called the 5' RACE reads with MiXCR. This sample has 650,000 to 700,000 distinct CDR3 sequences, with roughly 32% found just once. This clonotype was found many times.

The chain links TRBV9 to TRBJ1-6, with D perhaps TRBD1 (6 bases). Sequencing was carried out using blood. The sequence was collected from a woman of 80 years or more in good health. The CDR3 loop reads CASSGAGTRDSPLHF. The CDR3 DNA follows: TGTGCCAGCAGCGGGGCCGGGACAAGGGATTCACCCCTCCACTTT. Filled out from reference TRBV9 and TRBJ1-6, the complete variable domain reads DSGVTQTPKHLITATGQRVTLRCSPRSGDLSVYWYQQSLDQGLQFLIQYYNGEERAKGNILERFSAQQFPDLHSELNLSSLELGDSALYFCASSGAGTRDSPLHFGNGTRLTVT.